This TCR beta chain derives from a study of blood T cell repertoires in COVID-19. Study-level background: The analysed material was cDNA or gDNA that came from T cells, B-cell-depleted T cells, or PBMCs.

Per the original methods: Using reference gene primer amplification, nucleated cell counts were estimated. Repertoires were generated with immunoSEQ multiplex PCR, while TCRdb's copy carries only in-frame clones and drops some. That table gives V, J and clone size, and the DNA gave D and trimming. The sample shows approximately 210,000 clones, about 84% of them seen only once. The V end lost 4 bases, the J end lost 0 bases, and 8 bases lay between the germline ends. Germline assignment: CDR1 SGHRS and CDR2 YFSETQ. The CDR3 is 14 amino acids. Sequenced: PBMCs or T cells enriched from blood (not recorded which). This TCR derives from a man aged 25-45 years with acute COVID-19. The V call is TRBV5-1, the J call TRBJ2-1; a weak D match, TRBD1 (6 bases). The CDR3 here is CASSLDSSYNEQFF. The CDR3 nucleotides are TGCGCCAGCAGCCTGGACAGCTCCTACAATGAGCAGTTCTTC.